This T cell receptor beta chain was sequenced in a study of cytotoxic CD8 clonotypes in ibrutinib-treated CLL. V trimming: 10 bases; J trimming: 5 bases; junction bases outside the gene matches: 7. The CDR3 is made up of 14 amino acids. In germline, CDR1 is ENHRY, CDR2 SYGVKD. Profiling relied on immunoSEQ multiplex PCR, and the TCRdb table lists in-frame clones only, not all of them. The repertoire has about 63,000 clones, approximately 54% of them found once; the top ten carry 14% to 15%. Sequenced material: PBMCs, taken after 12 months of ibrutinib treatment. The receptor was isolated from a human donor with chronic lymphocytic leukemia. This chain uses TRBV10-3 with TRBJ2-2, with 10 bases that match TRBD2. CDR3 residues: CATGRGLATGELFF. The CDR3 DNA is TGTGCCACCGGGAGGGGACTAGCGACCGGGGAGCTGTTTTTT.